The 4 T cell receptor beta chains below were found in one sample sequenced in a study of T-cell reconstitution after alpha-beta-depleted transplantation in children. A library of TCRbeta sequences, prepared with unique molecular identifiers, was generated. Using its own MiXCR run on the PCR reads, TCRdb lists one record per CDR3 protein. The sample contains approximately 350,000 distinct CDR3 sequences, 10% of which appear only once. The sequenced sample was PBMCs from the stem cell graft donor, obtained from the stem cell graft. These receptors were taken from a human donor who donated a stem cell graft to a child with acute lymphoblastic leukemia.

This clonotype was seen many times. J is TRBJ1-5 and V is TRBV5-1, with D unresolved. The CDR3 has 14 residues. V was pared by 2 bases and J by 1 base, with 7 bases between. Germline V gene lookup returns CDR1 SGHRS and CDR2 YFSETQ. This CDR3 is CASSFGSSNQPQHF. CDR3 coding DNA: TGCGCCAGCAGCTTCGGCAGCAGCAATCAGCCCCAGCATTTT. Combining the CDR3 with reference TRBV5-1 and TRBJ1-5 gives the whole variable domain KAGVTQTPRYLIKTRGQQVTLSCSPISGHRSVSWYQQTPGQGLQFLFEYFSETQRNKGNFPGRFSGRQFSNSRSEMNVSTLELGDSALYLCASSFGSSNQPQHFGDGTRLSIL.

DNA of the CDR3: TGTGCCAGCAAAAAGGACGGGCAAGAGACCCAGTACTTC. Protein product: CASKKDGQETQYF. The V call is TRBV2, the J call TRBJ2-5; D remains ambiguous. Germline CDR1 SNHLY, CDR2 FYNNEI. Trimming shortened V by 7 bases and J by 2 bases, and 11 bases separated the two germline ends. The CDR3 has 13 amino acids.

The table lists this clonotype with a few counts. The chain employs TRBV12-3 or TRBV12-4 and TRBJ1-2; 9 positions agree with TRBD1. J lost 5 bases, V lost 5 bases, and 6 bases had no gene match. This CDR3 is 14 amino acids long. The CDR3 sequence is CASSTGTGIYGYTF. CDR3 coding DNA: TGTGCCAGCAGTACCGGGACAGGGATATATGGCTACACCTTC.

This clonotype was observed at least ten times. The V and J genes are TRBV12-3 or TRBV12-4 and TRBJ2-1; D is ambiguous. V was clipped by 3 bases and J by 7 bases, with 13 bases between them. The CDR3 length is 14 residues. The CDR3 protein is CASSFKAHGNEQFF. CDR3 DNA sequence: TGTGCCAGCAGTTTTAAGGCTCATGGGAATGAGCAGTTCTTC.